A selection of T cell receptor beta chains follows, all from one sample in a study of CD8 T cells in ankylosing spondylitis. TCRdb reprocessed the 5' RACE reads with MiXCR, giving one entry per CDR3 protein. The sample yields 700,000 to 850,000 distinct CDR3 sequences, 12% seen once. The sequenced sample consisted of blood, either unsorted or a sorted T cell fraction (not recorded which). These receptors originate from a male donor with ankylosing spondylitis. The CDR3 runs from the conserved cysteine through the conserved F or W. The D gene is left open where the match is weak. The size field is filled for only some rows; it gives once, few, many or a size class.

CDR3 DNA: TGTGCCAGCAGCTTGCAGGGGGCAGTCACTGAAGCTTTCTTT; CDR3 protein: CASSLQGAVTEAFF; clone size: .; V gene: TRBV7-2; D gene: TRBD1; J gene: TRBJ1-1; CDR3 length: 14
CDR3 DNA: TGCGCCAGCAGCTTTTCGGACAGTGAGGATGGCTACACCTTC; CDR3 protein: CASSFSDSEDGYTF; clone size: few; V gene: TRBV5-1; D gene: .; J gene: TRBJ1-2; CDR3 length: 14
CDR3 DNA: TGCAGTGCCCACCTAGGGGGCGACACCGGGGAGCTGTTTTTT; CDR3 protein: CSAHLGGDTGELFF; clone size: many; V gene: TRBV20-1; D gene: TRBD1; J gene: TRBJ2-2; CDR3 length: 14
CDR3 DNA: TGCGCCAGCAGCGGGGGCAACGAGCAGTACTTC; CDR3 protein: CASSGGNEQYF; clone size: many; V gene: TRBV5-1; D gene: .; J gene: TRBJ2-7; CDR3 length: 11
CDR3 DNA: TGTGCCAGCAGTTTACTAGCAGTATACGAGCAGTACTTC; CDR3 protein: CASSLLAVYEQYF; clone size: .; V gene: TRBV28; D gene: .; J gene: TRBJ2-7; CDR3 length: 13
CDR3 DNA: TGTGCCAGCAGCTTTATTGCGGGAGGGATTAGCGAGCAGTACTTC; CDR3 protein: CASSFIAGGISEQYF; clone size: few; V gene: TRBV7-2; D gene: TRBD2; J gene: TRBJ2-7; CDR3 length: 15
CDR3 DNA: TGCAGTGCTGGTAGAGTCAAGGGACAGGGTTTTTGGTTGTCCGAGCAGTACTTC; CDR3 protein: CSAGRVKGQGFWLSEQYF; clone size: few; V gene: TRBV20-1; D gene: TRBD1; J gene: TRBJ2-7; CDR3 length: 18
CDR3 DNA: TGCGCCAGCAGCCAAGATCCCGGGTCGGAGCGGGAGCCCTACAATGAGCAGTTCTTC; CDR3 protein: CASSQDPGSEREPYNEQFF; clone size: .; V gene: TRBV4-1; D gene: TRBD2; J gene: TRBJ2-1; CDR3 length: 19
CDR3 DNA: TGTGCCAGCACCAGAGGACTAGCGGTGTACCAAGAGACCCAGTACTTC; CDR3 protein: CASTRGLAVYQETQYF; clone size: .; V gene: TRBV7-8; D gene: TRBD2; J gene: TRBJ2-5; CDR3 length: 16
CDR3 DNA: TGTGCCACCAGCAGAGTTAGGGGGGGTTACAACGAGCAGTACTTC; CDR3 protein: CATSRVRGGYNEQYF; clone size: .; V gene: TRBV15; D gene: .; J gene: TRBJ2-7; CDR3 length: 15
CDR3 DNA: TGCAGTGCTGCCCCGGACAGTAACACTGAAGCTTTCTTT; CDR3 protein: CSAAPDSNTEAFF; clone size: many; V gene: TRBV20-1; D gene: .; J gene: TRBJ1-1; CDR3 length: 13